These 22 T cell receptor beta chains share one sample of origin, sequenced in a study of T cell repertoires in cytomegalovirus infection. TCRdb passed the reads through MiXCR, listing each CDR3 protein once. The data contain around 120,000 distinct CDR3 sequences, 20% to 30% of them singletons. The antigens for these receptors are not known. Material for sequencing was PBMCs, sequenced either directly or after in vitro stimulation (not recorded which). The source is a human donor in good health (CMV status not recorded). Some clones in this sample may be carry-over from other donors' samples.

This clonotype was seen ten or more times. This chain joins TRBV12-3 or TRBV12-4 and TRBJ2-7, with D uncertain. V lost 6 bases and J 4 bases, leaving 13 bases between the germline ends. This CDR3 is built from 13 residues. The CDR3 is CASSLGSVYEQYF. The CDR3 bases are TGTGCCAGCAGCCTGGGGTCAGTTTACGAGCAGTACTTC.

In this sample, this clonotype turned up a few times. The chain couples TRBV7-3 to TRBJ2-1; D is unresolved. Per germline, CDR1 SGHTA and CDR2 FQGTGA. The CDR3 loop spans 13 amino acids. Trimming took 4 bases from V and 5 from J, leaving 9 bases between them. This CDR3 reads CASSSLLDNEQFF. CDR3 sequence (DNA): TGTGCCAGCAGCTCCCTGTTGGACAATGAGCAGTTCTTC. The complete variable domain, with remaining parts taken from reference TRBV7-3 and TRBJ2-1, reads GAGVSQTPSNKVTEKGKYVELRCDPISGHTALYWYRQSLGQGPEFLIYFQGTGAADDSGLPNDRFFAVRPEGSVSTLKIQRTERGDSAVYLCASSSLLDNEQFFGPGTRLTVL.

Only a few counts were recorded for this clonotype. This chain connects TRBV4-1 to TRBJ1-2; TRBD1 matches at 7 bases. This CDR3 region has 15 residues. V lost 1 base to trimming and J lost 3 bases; unmatched junction nucleotides: 5. The germline V gene has CDR1 MGHRA and CDR2 YSYEKL. The CDR3 loop reads CASSQAQGPDYGYTF. Here the CDR3 DNA reads TGCGCCAGCAGCCAAGCACAGGGGCCGGACTATGGCTACACCTTC.

This clonotype was counted ten times or more. The V call is TRBV27, the J call TRBJ2-1, with D perhaps TRBD1 (6 bases). The CDR3 runs 14 residues. CDR1 is MNHEY and CDR2 is SMNVEV in the germline V gene (reference sequence). V lost 8 bases, J lost 3 bases, and 14 bases lay in between. This chain's CDR3 is CASQSLDSYNEQFF. CDR3 in DNA: TGTGCCAGCCAATCTCTGGACAGCTACAATGAGCAGTTCTTC.

There are a few counts of this clonotype. The V call is TRBV6-4, the J call TRBJ2-3; tentatively, D is TRBD2 (6 bases). Per germline, CDR1 MRHNA and CDR2 SNTAGT. Trimming removed 4 bases at V and 0 bases at J, with 11 bases between. There are 15 residues in the CDR3. CDR3 sequence: CASSASGGSTDTQYF. The CDR3 region has the DNA TGTGCCAGCAGTGCCTCCGGGGGTAGCACAGATACGCAGTATTTT.

Comment on this clonotype: Its ends do not fully match the called genes, so a read error is possible. The V gene is TRBV6-5, the J gene TRBJ2-5; tentative D call: TRBD2 (6 bases). Germline V CDR1 and CDR2: MNHEY, SVGAGI. This CDR3 has 13 residues. The CDR3 here is CASNSDYQETQHF. CDR3 coding DNA: TGTGCCAGTAACTCGGACTACCAAGAGACCCAGCACTTC.

In this sample, this clonotype turned up many times. V is TRBV7-2 and J is TRBJ2-1; no clear D gene. Germline values: CDR1 SGHTA, CDR2 FQGNSA. Trimming shortened V by 5 bases and J by 0 bases, and 11 bases separated the two germline ends. CDR3 length: 15 amino acids. The CDR3 spells CASSLSYNSYNEQFF. The CDR3 coding sequence is TGTGCCAGCAGCCTCAGTTATAACTCCTACAATGAGCAGTTCTTC.

The V and J genes are TRBV6-2 or TRBV6-3 and TRBJ2-7; TRBD1 is a possible D gene (5 bases). V shed 2 bases and J shed 2 bases, with 19 bases lying between them. The CDR3 consists of 17 residues. The germline gives CDR1 MNHEY, CDR2 SVGEGT. As DNA, the CDR3 is TGTGCCAGCAGTTACGAAGGGGCAGCCGGCGCTCCCTACGAGCAGTACTTC. Translated, it gives CASSYEGAAGAPYEQYF.

This chain joins TRBV27 and TRBJ2-7; D ambiguous. This CDR3 region has 14 residues. Between the trimmed V and J ends, which lost 11 bases and 0 bases, there was a span of 17 bases. Germline loops: CDR1 MNHEY, CDR2 SMNVEV (reference sequence). In DNA form, the CDR3 reads TGTGCCTCCCAGAAGGCCTTGGGCTCCTACGAGCAGTACTTC. It is translated as CASQKALGSYEQYF.

The sample holds many counts of this clonotype. The chain uses TRBV7-2 and TRBJ2-7; D perhaps matches TRBD2 (5 bases). The V end lost 5 bases, the J end lost 8 bases, and 22 bases lay between the germline ends. Germline CDR1 reads SGHTA; CDR2 reads FQGNSA. The CDR3 sequence is 15 residues long. CDR3 coding DNA: TGTGCCAGCAGCCCCGGCAGCGGCCTTTTAATACAGCAGTACTTC. Protein: CASSPGSGLLIQQYF.

The chain links TRBV6-2 or TRBV6-3 to TRBJ2-3; D unresolved. From germline, CDR1 is MNHEY and CDR2 SVGEGT. The CDR3 spans 15 residues. Trimming removed 0 bases at V and 2 bases at J, with 9 bases between. CDR3 in amino acids: CASSYSSENTDTQYF. The CDR3 nucleotides are TGTGCCAGCAGTTACTCGTCAGAAAACACAGATACGCAGTATTTT.

This clonotype was counted only a few times. The chain employs TRBV6-2 or TRBV6-3 and TRBJ2-1; 8 bases map to TRBD2. The length of the CDR3 is 15 residues. Germline CDR1 reads MNHEY; CDR2 reads SVGEGT. The V gene end was trimmed by 0 bases and the J gene end by 2 bases; junction bases not matched to a gene: 0. The CDR3 DNA sequence: TGTGCCAGCAGTTACTCGCGGGGGGCCTACAATGAGCAGTTCTTC. Translating it yields CASSYSRGAYNEQFF.

The chain combines TRBV6-6 with TRBJ2-5, with D perhaps TRBD2 (7 bases). V lost 7 bases and J 5 bases, leaving 23 bases between the germline ends. From germline, CDR1 is MNHNY and CDR2 SVGAGI (reference sequence). The CDR3 consists of 16 residues. CDR3 nucleotides: TGTGCCAGCAAACTCGACGCGGGGGCAGCGAGGGAGACCCAGTACTTC. Translating gives CASKLDAGAARETQYF.

J is TRBJ2-1 and V is TRBV19; D is unclear. The CDR3 loop spans 14 amino acids. CDR1 is LNHDA, CDR2 SQIVND, per germline (reference sequence). Between the trimmed V and J ends, which lost 3 bases and 6 bases, there was a span of 12 bases. The DNA of the CDR3 is TGTGCCAGTAGTATCCTTCCCCCAGGCAATGAGCAGTTCTTC. Translated, it gives CASSILPPGNEQFF. Full variable domain (missing parts from reference TRBV19 and TRBJ2-1): DGGITQSPKYLFRKEGQNVTLSCEQNLNHDAMYWYRQDPGQGLRLIYYSQIVNDFQKGDIAEGYSVSREKKESFPLTVTSAQKNPTAFYLCASSILPPGNEQFFGPGTRLTVL.

J is TRBJ2-1 and V is TRBV27; possible D gene TRBD2, 5 bases. CDR1 is MNHEY and CDR2 is SMNVEV in the germline V gene (reference sequence). V lost 5 bases to trimming and J lost 5 bases, with 10 bases between them. The CDR3 consists of 13 residues. CDR3 nucleotide sequence: TGTGCCAGCAGTGCGAGCGGAGACAATGAGCAGTTCTTC. Translated, it gives CASSASGDNEQFF.

The V call is TRBV29-1, the J call TRBJ2-5; TRBD1 matches 7 bases. The CDR3 has 13 amino acids. Germline trimming cut 3 bases from V and 3 bases from J; bases unmatched to any gene: 4. CDR1 SQVTM and CDR2 ANQGSEA come from the germline V gene. The CDR3 coding sequence is TGCAGCGTTGATTTTCAGGGGGAAGAGACCCAGTACTTC. Residues: CSVDFQGEETQYF.

In its sample, this clonotype was seen a few times. The gene calls are TRBV29-1 and TRBJ2-5; no clear D. Germline-derived CDR1 and CDR2 are SQVTM and ANQGSEA. V lost 2 bases and J 4 bases, leaving 8 bases between the germline ends. The CDR3 is 12 amino acids. DNA for the CDR3: TGCAGCGTTGAACGGGTAGGAGAGACCCAGTACTTC. Translated: CSVERVGETQYF.

This clonotype was recorded many times. The chain joins TRBV7-2 to TRBJ2-1, with 8 bases identical to TRBD1. The germline CDR1 and CDR2 sequences are SGHTA and FQGNSA. CDR3 length: 14 residues. The junction had 4 bases not matched to a gene; V was cut back by 5 bases and J by 4 bases. CDR3 in amino acids: CASSRQGQYNEQFF. The CDR3 DNA is TGTGCCAGCAGCCGACAGGGGCAATACAATGAGCAGTTCTTC. Together with reference TRBV7-2 and TRBJ2-1, the CDR3 gives the full variable domain: GAGVSQSPSNKVTEKGKDVELRCDPISGHTALYWYRQSLGQGLEFLIYFQGNSAPDKSGLPSDRFSAERTGGSVSTLTIQRTQQEDSAVYLCASSRQGQYNEQFFGPGTRLTVL.

The table lists this clonotype with a few counts. V is TRBV28 and J is TRBJ2-3; D is possibly TRBD2 (6 bases). V lost 7 bases and J 2 bases, leaving 10 bases between the germline ends. This CDR3 has 13 residues. The germline CDR1 and CDR2 sequences are MDHEN and SYDVKM. CDR3 amino acids: CASNGGITDTQYF. CDR3 bases: TGTGCCAGCAACGGCGGGATCACAGATACGCAGTATTTT.

This clonotype was observed many times. The V and J genes are TRBV7-8 and TRBJ2-5; the D gene is possibly TRBD1 (5 bases). CDR1 SGHVS and CDR2 FQNEAQ come from the germline V gene. V dropped 6 bases and J dropped 1 base, with 12 bases sitting between them. The CDR3 runs to 14 residues. The chain's CDR3 is CASSPRVLQETQYF. Here the CDR3 DNA reads TGTGCCAGCAGTCCCAGGGTACTCCAAGAGACCCAGTACTTC.

This clonotype has a single count. The genes are TRBV12-3 or TRBV12-4 and TRBJ2-3; 8 nucleotides agree with TRBD2. V lost 6 bases, J lost 4 bases, and 9 bases stayed unmatched. CDR3 size: 15 residues. The CDR3 DNA reads TGTGCCAGCAGCAAGGTCGCGGGAGGCGCAGATACGCAGTATTTT. This encodes CASSKVAGGADTQYF.

V usage is TRBV29-1 and J usage is TRBJ1-1, with 9 bases matching TRBD1. Per germline, CDR1 SQVTM and CDR2 ANQGSEA. The CDR3 is made up of 12 amino acids. The junction had 6 bases not matched to a gene; V was cut back by 7 bases and J by 6 bases. The chain's CDR3 is CSAEGTGPEAFF. As DNA, the CDR3 is TGCAGCGCCGAAGGGACAGGGCCTGAAGCTTTCTTT.